The rows below give T cell receptor beta chains drawn from one sample of a study of blood T cell repertoires in COVID-19. Assay used: immunoSEQ multiplex PCR; TCRdb lists only in-frame clones, some missing. The data contain 150,000 to 200,000 clones, around 80% of them singletons. The source material was peripheral blood. Receptor source: a man between 60 and 70 years old with active or convalescent COVID-19. The CDR3 runs from the conserved cysteine through the conserved F or W. A D gene is named only where the DNA matches it firmly. For some rows the clone size is stated as once, few or many, or as a class when expanded; others skip it.

TRBV2,TRBJ2-3,NA,NA,TGTGCCAGCAGGCGCGAACAGGGAGGGATTACAGATACGCAGTATTTT,CASRREQGGITDTQYF
TRBV6-5,TRBJ1-1,NA,NA,TGTGCCAGCATTGTCAGGGTTAGGAACACTGAAGCTTTCTTT,CASIVRVRNTEAFF
TRBV27,TRBJ2-1,once,TRBD2,TGTGCCAGCAGTTCCGCCGGGACTAGCGCCATCAATGAGCAGTTCTTC,CASSSAGTSAINEQFF
TRBV11-3,TRBJ2-2,NA,TRBD1,TGTGCCAGCAGCGCGGGGACAGGGAACACCGGGGAGCTGTTTTTT,CASSAGTGNTGELFF
TRBV19,TRBJ1-5,few,NA,TGTGCCAGTAGTCCCCAGCAGGGCAATCAGCCCCAGCATTTT,CASSPQQGNQPQHF
TRBV19,TRBJ2-5,NA,TRBD2,TGTGCCAGTAGTTTAGGACTAGCGGGGGTGGAGACCCAGTACTTC,CASSLGLAGVETQYF
TRBV6-1,TRBJ1-2,NA,NA,TGTGCCAGCAGTGAAGGGGGGGGGAGAGATAACTATGGCTACACCTTC,CASSEGGGRDNYGYTF
TRBV6-1,TRBJ2-3,NA,NA,TGTGCCAGCAGTGAACGGGATCATACGCAGTATTTT,CASSERDHTQYF
TRBV7-2,TRBJ1-6,few,NA,TGTGCCAGCAGCTCAAGGGGCCGGCCAGGGTATAATTCACCCCTCCACTTT,CASSSRGRPGYNSPLHF
TRBV6-5,TRBJ1-2,NA,NA,TGTGCCAGCAGTTACGAGGCAGGGGTCGGCGGCTACACCTTC,CASSYEAGVGGYTF
TRBV7-2,TRBJ2-7,few,TRBD2,TGTGCCAGCAGCTTAAGTCCACTAGCGGGGGGGGAGCAGTACTTC,CASSLSPLAGGEQYF
TRBV14,TRBJ1-2,NA,NA,TGTGCCAGCAGCCAAGGGACACGCGGCTACACCTTC,CASSQGTRGYTF
TRBV5-5,TRBJ1-1,NA,NA,TGTGCCAGCAGCCGGTCGTGGGGGGTAGAGGCTGAAGCTTTCTTT,CASSRSWGVEAEAFF
TRBV28,TRBJ2-6,NA,NA,TGTGCCAGCAGTTCCCACCCGGCTGGGGCCAACGTCCTGACTTTC,CASSSHPAGANVLTF
TRBV4-1,TRBJ1-3,NA,NA,TGCGCCAGCAGCCAAGATGTGGCAGGGCCTACGTTGGGAAACACCATATATTTT,CASSQDVAGPTLGNTIYF
TRBV10-3,TRBJ2-7,NA,NA,TGTGCCATCAGACAACAGGGCGAAACTAGCGAGCAGTACTTC,CAIRQQGETSEQYF
TRBV28,TRBJ2-2,NA,TRBD2,TGTGCCAGCGCTAGCGGGAACACCGGGGAGCTGTTTTTT,CASASGNTGELFF
TRBV6-5,TRBJ1-4,few,TRBD1,TGTGCCAGCCACGCAGGGGGCAGCGGTGAAAAACTGTTTTTT,CASHAGGSGEKLFF
TRBV19,TRBJ1-1,NA,NA,TGTGCCAGTAGTGTTGCGGCGAACACTGAAGCTTTCTTT,CASSVAANTEAFF
TRBV25-1,TRBJ1-3,NA,NA,TGTGCCAGCAGTCGAACAGGGCCGTGGGGGACCATATATTTT,CASSRTGPWGTIYF
TRBV28,TRBJ1-2,NA,NA,TGTGCCAGCAGTTTAGGGCAGGCCTATGGCTACACCTTC,CASSLGQAYGYTF
TRBV27,TRBJ2-1,NA,TRBD1,TGTGCCAGCAGTAGTCAGGGGACAGGGGGCGCATACGAGCAGTTCTTC,CASSSQGTGGAYEQFF